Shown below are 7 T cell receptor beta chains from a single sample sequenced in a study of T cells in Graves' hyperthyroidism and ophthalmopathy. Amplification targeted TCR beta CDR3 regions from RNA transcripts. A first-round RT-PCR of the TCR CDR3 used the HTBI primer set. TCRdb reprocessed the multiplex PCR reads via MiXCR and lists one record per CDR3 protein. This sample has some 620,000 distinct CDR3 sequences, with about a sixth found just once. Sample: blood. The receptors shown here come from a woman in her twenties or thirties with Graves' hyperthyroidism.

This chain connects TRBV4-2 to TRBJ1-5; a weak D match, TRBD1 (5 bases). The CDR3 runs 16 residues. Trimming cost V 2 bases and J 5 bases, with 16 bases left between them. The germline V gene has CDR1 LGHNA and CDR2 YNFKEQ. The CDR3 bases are TGTGCCAGCAGCCAATTTACAGGCTTAGCGGATCAGCCCCAGCATTTT. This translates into CASSQFTGLADQPQHF.

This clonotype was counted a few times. The CDR3 sequence is CSVEHAGRTDTQYF. CDR3 DNA: TGCAGCGTTGAACATGCGGGCCGCACAGATACGCAGTATTTT. The chain joins TRBV29-1 to TRBJ2-3; D is possibly TRBD2 (5 bases). The CDR3 loop spans 14 amino acids. Per the germline V gene, CDR1 is SQVTM and CDR2 is ANQGSEA. V was pared by 2 bases and J by 1 base, with 10 bases between.

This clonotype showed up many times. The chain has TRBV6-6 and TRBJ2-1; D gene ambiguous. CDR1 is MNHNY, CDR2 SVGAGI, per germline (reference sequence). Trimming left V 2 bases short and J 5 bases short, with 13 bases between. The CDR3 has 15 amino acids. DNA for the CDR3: TGTGCCAGCAGTTACGGAGTCAGTTCGAACAATGAGCAGTTCTTC. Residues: CASSYGVSSNNEQFF.

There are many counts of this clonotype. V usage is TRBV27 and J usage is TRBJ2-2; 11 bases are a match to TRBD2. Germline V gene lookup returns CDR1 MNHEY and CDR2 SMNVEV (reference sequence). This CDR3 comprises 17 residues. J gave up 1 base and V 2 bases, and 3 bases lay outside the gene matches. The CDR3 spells CASSLGTSGGNTGELFF. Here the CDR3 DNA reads TGTGCCAGCAGTTTAGGGACTAGCGGAGGGAACACCGGGGAGCTGTTTTTT.

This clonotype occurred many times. The CDR3 loop reads CASSFGHLNTEAFF. CDR3 DNA: TGTGCCAGCAGCTTTGGACATCTGAACACTGAAGCTTTCTTT. The chain employs TRBV5-6 and TRBJ1-1; D is perhaps TRBD1 (5 bases). Trimming removed 2 bases at V and 0 bases at J, with 8 bases between. The germline V gene has CDR1 SGHDT and CDR2 YYEEEE. The CDR3 is 14 residues long. The full variable domain, completed using reference TRBV5-6 and TRBJ1-1, is DAGVTQSPTHLIKTRGQQVTLRCSPKSGHDTVSWYQQALGQGPQFIFQYYEEEERQRGNFPDRFSGHQFPNYSSELNVNALLLGDSALYLCASSFGHLNTEAFFGQGTRLTVV.

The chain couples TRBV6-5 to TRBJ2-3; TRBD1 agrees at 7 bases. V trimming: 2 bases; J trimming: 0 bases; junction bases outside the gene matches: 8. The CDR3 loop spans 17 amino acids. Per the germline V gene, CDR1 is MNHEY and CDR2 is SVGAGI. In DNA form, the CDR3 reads TGTGCCAGCAGTTACCTATTGACAGGGCTTAGCACAGATACGCAGTATTTT. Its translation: CASSYLLTGLSTDTQYF.

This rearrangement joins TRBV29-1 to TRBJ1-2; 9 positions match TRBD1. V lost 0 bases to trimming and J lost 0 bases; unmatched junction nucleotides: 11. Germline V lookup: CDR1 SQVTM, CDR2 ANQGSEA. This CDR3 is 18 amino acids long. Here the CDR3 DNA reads TGCAGCGTTGAAGATGAACCGGGACAGGGACCAGCTAACTATGGCTACACCTTC. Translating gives CSVEDEPGQGPANYGYTF.